Described below is a single TCR beta chain sequence and its context. In this sample, this clone turned up once. Its antigen is currently not known. Per-base qualities were not stored, and no clone one base away is much larger. The sample comes from a study of blood T cell repertoires in COVID-19 (dated by TCRdb to 2020 to 2021). With regard to the full study: Samples covering the acute and convalescent phases of COVID-19 were provided by collaborators in the United States, Italy and Spain. The prospective study material was composed of cDNA or gDNA derived from T cells, B-cell-depleted T cells, or PBMCs. Deeply sampled blood TCRbeta repertoires from subjects exposed to, actively infected with, or recovered from COVID-19 were included in the dataset. The repertoires were made available in a free public database intended to serve as a resource for research on the immune response to SARS-CoV-2. Samples came from the ongoing ImmuneRACE study (first 160 participants) plus 1,254 subjects from 6 global collaborators. Sample metadata almost always included a de-identified subject ID, COVID-19 status, age in years and sex. Where available, HLA class I and class II types were obtained from metadata supplied by the sample provider rather than from assay-based typing.

The immunoSEQ Assay, a bias-controlled multiplex PCR, was used to amplify TCRbeta CDR3 regions from genomic DNA. The original methods were these. The number of nucleated cells in each sample was estimated from the amplification of reference gene primers within the assay. To quantify the absolute abundance of each unique TCRbeta CDR3 rearrangement, sequence reads were collapsed and filtered. Productive Simpson clonality was computed per sample as the square root of Simpson's diversity index over productive rearrangements. The table comes from immuneACCESS by way of TCRdb, which keeps in-frame sequences with V and J called. Part of the clones is missing from these tables; in studies checked, under half for an unresolved V gene and the rest for unknown reasons. V, J and clone size are taken as reported in that table, and D and trimming were inferred from the DNA itself. The table for this sample lists about 440,000 clones; approximately 90% of them were counted only once. The leading ten clones occupy 10% to 15% of the sample.

What the research found in general, with its limitations: The amount of clinical and demographic metadata varied by source and participant and was provided uncurated.

One collaborating source in Seattle enrolled patients while the patients were actively infected and followed the patients over time throughout the course of disease. Collaborating institutions collected whole blood in K2EDTA tubes following their own protocols. Collaborator samples were shipped for TCRbeta analysis as frozen whole blood, isolated PBMCs, or DNA extracted from either sample type. This sequence was found in a woman aged 50 to 65 with COVID-19, enrolled during active disease. Sequencing input: peripheral blood.

This receptor has the CDR3 CASSQDPGDLNEKLFF. In nucleotide form, the sequence is TGTGCCAGCAGCCAAGATCCGGGGGATCTTAATGAAAAACTGTTTTTT. The chain is made from TRBV3-1 (or the pseudogene TRBV3-2) and TRBJ1-4; the D gene is perhaps TRBD1, from 5 matching bases. The CDR3 covers 16 residues, taking in both the cysteine and the phenylalanine. Only CDR3 DNA is held: 48 bases, read in frame from base 1. The junction carries 12 bases between V and J, which are trimmed by 0 bases and 4 bases respectively. The germline V gene (reference sequence) yields LGHDT for CDR1 and YNNKEL for CDR2.